The TCR beta chain described here comes from a study of T cell clonality in common variable immunodeficiency. Germline lookup yields CDR1 SEHNR and CDR2 FQNEAQ (reference sequence). With 4 bases clipped from V and 5 bases from J, the junction kept 3 bases outside the gene matches. CDR3 length: 15 residues. The protocol was immunoSEQ multiplex PCR, while the TCRdb copy is restricted to in-frame clones and leaves out a portion. The sample presents approximately 75,000 clones, none singletons. This clone was detected many times. The read ends 3 residues shy of where the CDR3 ends; the end is completed using the germline J gene.

This receptor was identified in a person between 18 and 75 years old in good health. The rearrangement uses TRBV7-9 and TRBJ2-1; 12 bases align to TRBD2. The sequenced sample was peripheral blood mononuclear cells. The CDR3 region is CASSSTSGGNNEQFF. The CDR3 bases that were read are TGTGCCAGCAGCTCGACTAGCGGGGGAAACAATGAG.